Following are 32 T cell receptor beta chains from one sample sequenced in a study of blood T cells in healthy people across ages. Sample-barcoded 5' priming and a J-beta primer mix drove a second PCR of roughly 7 to 11 cycles. A single record per CDR3 protein comes from TCRdb applying MiXCR to the 5' RACE reads. Altogether 540,000 or so distinct CDR3 sequences are present, 27% being singletons, with the ten largest covering around 20%. Sequences were obtained from blood. The receptor set was obtained from a woman aged 70-85 years in good health.

In its sample, this clonotype was seen once. The chain recombines TRBV7-2 with TRBJ2-7; D is unclear. In germline, CDR1 is SGHTA, CDR2 FQGNSA. The CDR3 covers 14 residues. The V end was cut by 1 base, the J end by 0 bases, with 7 bases between. Here the CDR3 DNA reads TGTGCCAGCAGCTTAGTGCACAGCTCCTACGAGCAGTACTTC. It yields the protein CASSLVHSSYEQYF.

This clonotype was counted a few times. This chain connects TRBV20-1 to TRBJ1-5; 7 bases match TRBD1. From germline, CDR1 is DFQATT and CDR2 SNEGSKA (reference sequence). CDR3 length equals 13 residues. V trimming: 3 bases; J trimming: 4 bases; junction bases outside the gene matches: 3. The DNA for the CDR3 is TGCAGTGCTAGGTCAGGGGGAAATCAGCCCCAGCATTTT. Encoded protein: CSARSGGNQPQHF.

This clonotype was seen only a few times. The chain is built from TRBV5-4 and TRBJ2-5; no definite D call. Germline V gives CDR1 SGHNT, CDR2 YYREEE (reference sequence). This CDR3 has 15 amino acids. The V end lost 0 bases, the J end lost 5 bases, and 14 bases lay between the germline ends. In nucleotides, the CDR3 is TGTGCCAGCAGCTTGGCCCGGACGGTTTCGGAGACCCAGTACTTC. Translating gives CASSLARTVSETQYF.

This clonotype was counted at least ten times. The gene calls are TRBV6-1 and TRBJ1-4; TRBD1 aligns across 8 bases. Per germline, CDR1 MNHNS and CDR2 SASEGT. The CDR3 contains 16 residues. The trim removed 6 bases at V and 2 bases at J, leaving 8 bases unmatched. The CDR3 loop reads CASRPSQGATNEKLFF. The CDR3 DNA is TGTGCCAGCAGACCCTCGCAGGGGGCGACTAATGAAAAACTGTTTTTT.

In regard to this clonotype: A single base separates this from a much larger clone, so it may be a read error. The V and J genes are TRBV3-1 and TRBJ1-2; the match to TRBD1 covers 7 bases. This CDR3 is 15 amino acids long. Germline assignment: CDR1 LGHDT and CDR2 YNNKEL (reference sequence). The CDR3: CASSQEWDRNYRYTF. In DNA form, the CDR3 reads TGTGCCAGCAGCCAAGAGTGGGACAGAAACTATCGCTACACCTTC.

The genes are TRBV7-9 and TRBJ1-2; no firm D call. V lost 1 base to trimming and J lost 6 bases, with 12 bases between them. The CDR3 spans 14 residues. Germline loops: CDR1 SEHNR, CDR2 FQNEAQ (reference sequence). In DNA form, the CDR3 reads TGTGCCAGCAGCTTAGGTGGGCCTACCGATGGCTACACCTTC. It is translated as CASSLGGPTDGYTF.

J is TRBJ2-5 and V is TRBV20-1; TRBD1 matches at 8 bases. The J segment lost 7 bases and the V segment lost 6 bases, leaving 13 bases of the junction unmatched. CDR3 length: 14 amino acids. CDR1 is DFQATT and CDR2 is SNEGSKA in the germline V gene (reference sequence). CDR3 protein: CSARPGQGPGTQYF. In nucleotides, the CDR3 is TGCAGTGCCAGACCCGGACAGGGTCCGGGGACCCAGTACTTC.

This clonotype appeared a few times. This chain connects TRBV11-1 to TRBJ2-4; maybe TRBD2 (6 bases). The CDR3 sequence is 17 residues long. Germline assignment: CDR1 SGHAT and CDR2 FQDESV (reference sequence). V was clipped by 3 bases and J by 0 bases, with 15 bases between them. The CDR3 DNA is TGTGCCAGCAGCTTGGAGGGGCAGGTCCTAGCCAAAAACATTCAGTACTTC. Protein product: CASSLEGQVLAKNIQYF.

A few counts support this clonotype. The chain couples TRBV5-1 to TRBJ2-2, with D perhaps matching TRBD1 (6 bases). The CDR3 consists of 16 residues. Germline V gene lookup returns CDR1 SGHRS and CDR2 YFSETQ. Trimming removed 0 bases at V and 6 bases at J, with 15 bases between. CDR3 in DNA: TGCGCCAGCAGCTTGGAACTACCCAACAGGGCCGGGGAGCTGTTTTTT. Its protein product is CASSLELPNRAGELFF.

This clonotype has more than one count but fewer than ten. The chain joins TRBV4-3 to TRBJ1-1, with 9 bases aligning to TRBD1. Germline-derived CDR1 and CDR2 are LGHNA and YSLEER. The CDR3 length is 16 residues. J lost 5 bases, V lost 0 bases, and 7 bases had no gene match. CDR3: CASSQEGQGWRTEAFF. The CDR3 coding sequence is TGCGCCAGCAGCCAAGAGGGACAGGGCTGGAGGACTGAAGCTTTCTTT.

The chain is built from TRBV9 and TRBJ2-6; the D gene is possibly TRBD1 (5 bases). The ends were cut back, 0 bases at V and 2 bases at J, with 21 bases in the middle. The CDR3 consists of 20 residues. The V gene's germline CDR1 is SGDLS and CDR2 YYNGEE. The CDR3 nucleotides are TGTGCCAGCAGCGTAGTAGTCCCGTCCAGGGCAGACCCTGGGGCCAACGTCCTGACTTTC. Translation gives CASSVVVPSRADPGANVLTF.

The chain employs TRBV19 and TRBJ1-1; no clear D. The CDR3 has 11 amino acids. V lost 7 bases to trimming and J lost 6 bases, with 9 bases between them. Germline V lookup: CDR1 LNHDA, CDR2 SQIVND (reference sequence). In DNA, the CDR3 is TGTGCCAGTAAGGACTACGCTGAAGCTTTCTTT. This encodes CASKDYAEAFF.

This clonotype was seen once. The rearrangement uses TRBV19 and TRBJ1-1, with D possibly TRBD1 on 5 matching bases. The germline V gene has CDR1 LNHDA and CDR2 SQIVND (reference sequence). The germline V and J ends were trimmed by 6 bases and 5 bases, with 16 bases remaining between them. This CDR3 region has 14 residues. The CDR3 DNA follows: TGTGCCAGTAGCCAGGACGGGGGAGGAACTGAAGCTTTCTTT. Its protein product is CASSQDGGGTEAFF.

This clonotype was seen more than once but under ten times. The V and J genes are TRBV9 and TRBJ2-1; TRBD1 matches 8 bases. Unmatched junction bases numbered 20, after V lost 5 bases and J lost 7 bases. Germline V gene lookup returns CDR1 SGDLS and CDR2 YYNGEE. The CDR3 runs 18 residues. The CDR3 sequence: CASSRLDSGTGGVNEQFF. CDR3 DNA: TGTGCCAGCAGTCGTCTAGATTCCGGGACAGGTGGAGTTAATGAGCAGTTCTTC.

The chain couples TRBV4-3 to TRBJ2-7; D might be TRBD1 (6 bases). The V end lost 1 base, the J end lost 0 bases, and 10 bases lay between the germline ends. CDR1 is LGHNA and CDR2 is YSLEER in the germline V gene. This CDR3 is built from 15 residues. CDR3 sequence reads: CASSQVWGPSYEQYF. The CDR3 nucleotides read TGCGCCAGCAGCCAAGTATGGGGGCCCTCCTACGAGCAGTACTTC.

The chain combines TRBV7-2 with TRBJ1-4, with no clear D. Trimming took 5 bases from V and 4 from J, leaving 8 bases between them. CDR3 length: 13 amino acids. Looked up from germline, CDR1 is SGHTA and CDR2 is FQGNSA. CDR3 bases: TGTGCCAGCAGCGCCGGGAATAATGAAAAACTGTTTTTT. Protein: CASSAGNNEKLFF.

As DNA, the CDR3 is TGCAGTGCTAGAATTAGCGGGAGGGCAGATGAGCAGTTCTTC. Amino acid sequence: CSARISGRADEQFF. The chain is built from TRBV20-1 and TRBJ2-1; TRBD2 matches at 11 bases. Per the germline V gene, CDR1 is DFQATT and CDR2 is SNEGSKA (reference sequence). CDR3 size: 14 residues. Trimming at V came to 2 bases and at J to 8 bases, leaving 5 bases not matched to a gene.

The chain combines TRBV5-1 with TRBJ2-7; TRBD2 might be the D (5 bases). Trimming cost V 0 bases and J 1 base, with 14 bases left between them. This CDR3 has 16 amino acids. The germline gives CDR1 SGHRS, CDR2 YFSETQ. CDR3 loop: CASSLAGPSQSYEQYF. For the CDR3, the DNA is TGCGCCAGCAGCTTGGCTGGTCCTAGCCAATCCTACGAGCAGTACTTC.

This clonotype was observed a handful of times. The chain combines TRBV6-2 or TRBV6-3 with TRBJ2-7; D may be TRBD1 (6 bases). Between the trimmed V and J ends, which lost 2 bases and 3 bases, there was a span of 11 bases. The CDR3 covers 14 residues. CDR1 is MNHEY, CDR2 SVGEGT, per germline. The CDR3 here is CASSYGTPFYEQYF. The CDR3 DNA follows: TGTGCCAGCAGTTACGGGACACCCTTCTACGAGCAGTACTTC.

The rearrangement joins TRBV29-1 to TRBJ1-2, with D possibly being TRBD1 (6 bases). From germline, CDR1 is SQVTM and CDR2 ANQGSEA. V shed 7 bases and J shed 7 bases, with 16 bases lying between them. The CDR3 runs 12 residues. DNA for the CDR3: TGCAGCGCTAATATACAGGGTCTTGGCTACACCTTC. Residues: CSANIQGLGYTF.

This clonotype was observed a handful of times. The V call is TRBV10-3, the J call TRBJ2-5; 7 nucleotides align to TRBD1. The CDR3 runs 15 residues. Per the germline V gene, CDR1 is ENHRY and CDR2 is SYGVKD. V trimming: 4 bases; J trimming: 5 bases; junction bases outside the gene matches: 10. The CDR3 loop is CAISVGTTGEETQYF. CDR3 in DNA: TGTGCCATCAGTGTGGGGACCACAGGGGAGGAGACCCAGTACTTC.

A single count supports this clonotype. The rearrangement joins TRBV5-1 to TRBJ1-4; TRBD1 agrees at 8 bases. V lost 7 bases and J lost 3; bases outside the gene matches: 8. In germline, CDR1 is SGHRS, CDR2 YFSETQ. The CDR3 length is 15 residues. CDR3 region: CASRLVQGANEKLFF. The DNA for the CDR3 is TGCGCCAGCCGCCTAGTACAGGGGGCTAATGAAAAACTGTTTTTT.

This clonotype has more than one count but fewer than ten. J is TRBJ2-5 and V is TRBV20-1, with 7 bases fitting TRBD2. The CDR3 loop spans 14 amino acids. The trim removed 4 bases at V and 7 bases at J, leaving 12 bases unmatched. Germline loops: CDR1 DFQATT, CDR2 SNEGSKA (reference sequence). This CDR3 is CSAKEASGSGTQYF. As DNA, the CDR3 is TGCAGTGCTAAAGAGGCTAGCGGCTCAGGGACCCAGTACTTC.

The V and J genes are TRBV29-1 and TRBJ2-7, with TRBD1 matching over 8 bases. Germline V lookup: CDR1 SQVTM, CDR2 ANQGSEA. V lost 5 bases and J lost 2; bases outside the gene matches: 5. This CDR3 spans 13 amino acids. The CDR3 DNA follows: TGCAGCGTTCGGACAGGGAGCGCCTACGAGCAGTACTTC. Protein product: CSVRTGSAYEQYF.

The chain joins TRBV20-1 to TRBJ1-1; D not resolved. The V and J ends lost 0 bases and 4 bases respectively, with 3 bases between them. Germline CDR1 reads DFQATT; CDR2 reads SNEGSKA (reference sequence). The CDR3 has 11 residues. CDR3 bases: TGCAGTGCTAGAGATGGCACTGAAGCTTTCTTT. This sequence encodes CSARDGTEAFF.

The chain employs TRBV10-3 and TRBJ1-2, with D possibly TRBD1 on 5 matching bases. CDR1 is ENHRY and CDR2 is SYGVKD in the germline V gene. CDR3 length: 15 residues. V lost 3 bases and J lost 1, with 12 bases in between. Written as DNA, the CDR3 is TGTGCCATCAGTGACCAGACAGCAGTTAACTATGGCTACACCTTC. It encodes CAISDQTAVNYGYTF.

This chain uses TRBV3-1 with TRBJ2-2; weak D call: TRBD2 (7 bases). Between the trimmed V and J ends, which lost 1 base and 0 bases, there was a span of 18 bases. CDR1 and CDR2 (germline): LGHDT, YNNKEL (reference sequence). There are 19 residues in the CDR3. CDR3 residues: CASSQGFLGGASNTGELFF. The CDR3 region has the DNA TGTGCCAGCAGCCAAGGTTTCCTTGGGGGGGCTTCGAACACCGGGGAGCTGTTTTTT.

The genes are TRBV5-1 and TRBJ2-5; tentative D call: TRBD2 (5 bases). The CDR3 covers 14 residues. Germline CDR1 reads SGHRS; CDR2 reads YFSETQ. Deletions cut 0 bases from V and 7 bases from J, with 13 bases between. The CDR3 DNA reads TGCGCCAGCAGCTTGGGTACAGTTGAGGGGACCCAGTACTTC. It encodes CASSLGTVEGTQYF.

The chain joins TRBV7-9 to TRBJ2-6; perhaps TRBD1 as D (6 bases). V was trimmed by 2 bases and J by 2 bases, leaving 7 bases between them. Germline values: CDR1 SEHNR, CDR2 FQNEAQ (reference sequence). The CDR3 is 15 residues long. The CDR3 sequence is CASSLKGAGANVLTF. Here the CDR3 DNA reads TGTGCCAGCAGCTTAAAGGGGGCTGGGGCCAACGTCCTGACTTTC.

The sample holds a few counts of this clonotype. The chain recombines TRBV10-3 with TRBJ2-1; 7 positions agree with TRBD2. The CDR3 loop spans 13 amino acids. V lost 10 bases to trimming and J lost 5 bases; unmatched junction nucleotides: 8. Germline assignment: CDR1 ENHRY and CDR2 SYGVKD. The CDR3 spells CATVAGPDNEQFF. DNA for the CDR3: TGTGCCACGGTAGCGGGTCCCGACAATGAGCAGTTCTTC.

A note on this clonotype: An end of the junction differs from the germline gene, which may be a read error. The J gene is TRBJ2-5, the V gene TRBV6-1; 9 bases match TRBD1. This CDR3 is 17 amino acids long. Germline V gene lookup returns CDR1 MNHNS and CDR2 SASEGT. The CDR3 loop is CASTDTGTGLLQETRYF. As DNA, the CDR3 is TGTGCCAGCACCGACACCGGGACAGGGTTACTCCAAGAGACCCGGTACTTC.

This clonotype was seen more than once but under ten times. V is TRBV11-1 and J is TRBJ1-2; a possible D gene is TRBD1 (6 bases). Trimming pared 5 bases from V and 8 bases from J, leaving 18 bases between. From germline, CDR1 is SGHAT and CDR2 FQDESV (reference sequence). The CDR3 totals 14 residues. The CDR3 loop is CASSPGTPGEGYTF. CDR3 sequence (DNA): TGTGCCAGCAGCCCCGGGACACCCGGTGAGGGCTACACCTTC. Full variable domain (remainder filled in from reference TRBV11-1 and TRBJ1-2): EAEVAQSPRYKITEKSQAVAFWCDPISGHATLYWYRQILGQGPELLVQFQDESVVDDSQLPKDRFSAERLKGVDSTLKIQPAELGDSAMYLCASSPGTPGEGYTFGSGTRLTVV.